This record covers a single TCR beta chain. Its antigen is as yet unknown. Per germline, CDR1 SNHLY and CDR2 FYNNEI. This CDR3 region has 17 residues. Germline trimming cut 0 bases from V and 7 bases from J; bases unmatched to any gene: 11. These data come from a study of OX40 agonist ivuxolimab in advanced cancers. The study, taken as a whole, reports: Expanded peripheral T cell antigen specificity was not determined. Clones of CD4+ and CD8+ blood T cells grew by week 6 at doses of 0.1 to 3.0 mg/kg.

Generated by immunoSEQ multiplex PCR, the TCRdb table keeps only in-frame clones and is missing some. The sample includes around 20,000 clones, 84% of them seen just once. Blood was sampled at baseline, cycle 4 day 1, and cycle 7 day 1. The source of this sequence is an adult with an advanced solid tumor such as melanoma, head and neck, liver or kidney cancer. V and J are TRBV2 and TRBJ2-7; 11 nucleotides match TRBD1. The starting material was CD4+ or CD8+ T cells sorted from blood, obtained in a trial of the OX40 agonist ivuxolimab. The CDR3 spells CASSEALRGQGAREQYF. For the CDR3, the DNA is TGTGCCAGCAGTGAAGCGCTTCGAGGACAGGGGGCAAGGGAGCAGTACTTC.